Listed below are T cell receptor beta chains from one sample, sequenced in a study of T cells in Graves' hyperthyroidism and ophthalmopathy. TCRdb ran MiXCR on the multiplex PCR reads and lists one entry per CDR3 protein. Counted here are 350,000 to 400,000 distinct CDR3 sequences, just under 15% occurring once; the ten biggest clones make up 30% to 35%. Sequenced sample: blood. The receptors here all came from a woman aged 25 to 39 with Graves' hyperthyroidism. CDR3s include the opening cysteine and the closing phenylalanine or tryptophan.

j_gene | v_gene | CDR3aa
TRBJ1-4 | TRBV5-1 | CASSSRPTGTSSEKLFF
TRBJ2-1 | TRBV19 | CASSISVAPTIYNEQFF
TRBJ2-5 | TRBV7-7 | CASSVTSGSPETQYF
TRBJ1-1 | TRBV13 | CASSLTGAGYTEAFF
TRBJ1-2 | TRBV9 | CASSVGWQGRGYTF
TRBJ2-5 | TRBV24-1 | CATSDLTLTALAGTPEETQYF
TRBJ2-1 | TRBV7-6 | CASSLFRNNEQFF
TRBJ1-3 | TRBV5-1 | CASSPWASSGNTIYF
TRBJ2-7 | TRBV18 | CASRNPGQGYEQYF
TRBJ2-7 | TRBV3-1 | CASSQEPQRSRYEQYF
TRBJ2-1 | TRBV27 | CASSFPVAGGGNEQFF